This TCR beta chain was sequenced for a study of control samples from healthy donors and cancer patients. Sequencing was performed with immunoSEQ multiplex PCR; in TCRdb, only in-frame clones are kept and a portion is missing. The sample lists about 190,000 clones, about 90% occurring once. Germline CDR1 is SGHRS and CDR2 is YFSETQ. This CDR3 has 16 residues. Trimming pared 3 bases from V and 5 bases from J, leaving 20 bases between. The V gene is TRBV5-1, the J gene TRBJ1-1; D is possibly TRBD1 (6 bases). Sequencing was carried out using blood. The source is a man younger than 40 in good health. This CDR3 reads CASSSARQDLATEAFF. CDR3 coding DNA: TGCGCCAGCAGCTCCGCTAGACAGGATCTGGCAACTGAAGCTTTCTTT.